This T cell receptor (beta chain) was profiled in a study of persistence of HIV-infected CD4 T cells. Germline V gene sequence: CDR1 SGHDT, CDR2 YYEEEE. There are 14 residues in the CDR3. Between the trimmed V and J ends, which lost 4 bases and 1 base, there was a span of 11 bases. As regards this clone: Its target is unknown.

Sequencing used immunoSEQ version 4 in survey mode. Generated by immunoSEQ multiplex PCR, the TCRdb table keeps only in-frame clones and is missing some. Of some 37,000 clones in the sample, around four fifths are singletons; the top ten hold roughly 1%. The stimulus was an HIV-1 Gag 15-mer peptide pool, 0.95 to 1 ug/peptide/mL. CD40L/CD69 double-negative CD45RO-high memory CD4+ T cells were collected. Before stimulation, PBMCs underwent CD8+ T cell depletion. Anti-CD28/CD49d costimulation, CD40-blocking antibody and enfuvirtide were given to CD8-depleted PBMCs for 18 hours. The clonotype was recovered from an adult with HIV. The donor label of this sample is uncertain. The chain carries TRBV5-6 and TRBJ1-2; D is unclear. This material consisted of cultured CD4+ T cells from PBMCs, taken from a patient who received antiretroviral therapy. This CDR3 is CASSPRRSNYGYTF. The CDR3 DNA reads TGTGCCAGCAGCCCCAGACGGAGTAACTATGGCTACACCTTC. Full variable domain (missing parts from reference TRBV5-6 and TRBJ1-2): DAGVTQSPTHLIKTRGQQVTLRCSPKSGHDTVSWYQQALGQGPQFIFQYYEEEERQRGNFPDRFSGHQFPNYSSELNVNALLLGDSALYLCASSPRRSNYGYTFGSGTRLTVV.